This note documents a single T cell receptor beta chain sequence. The sample is drawn from a study of blood T cell repertoires in COVID-19. Study in general: Collection of acute and convalescent COVID-19 samples took place in the United States, Italy and Spain.

As handled by the study authors: Counts of nucleated cells, estimated from reference gene primer amplification, were obtained. Repertoires were generated with immunoSEQ multiplex PCR, while TCRdb's copy carries only in-frame clones and drops some. That table gives V, J and clone size, and the DNA gave D and trimming. The sample has some 80,000 clones, approximately 90% seen once. A Seattle source enrolled patients during active infection and followed them longitudinally. The germline V gene has CDR1 GTSNPN and CDR2 SVGIG (reference sequence). CDR3 length: 15 residues. Losses at the gene ends were 0 bases for V and 4 bases for J; bases not matched to a gene: 5.

The gene calls are TRBV30 and TRBJ2-1; 8 bases fit TRBD2. Sequenced sample: peripheral blood. The clonotype was recovered from a man over 45 with COVID-19, enrolled during active disease. The CDR3 is CAWSVASGYYNEQFF. The CDR3 DNA sequence: TGTGCCTGGAGTGTAGCTAGCGGGTATTACAATGAGCAGTTCTTC.